This is a list of T cell receptor beta chains from one sample in a study of blood T cell repertoires in COVID-19. Method: immunoSEQ multiplex PCR; TCRdb's copy keeps in-frame clones and lacks some. The profile shows roughly 45,000 clones, 87% of them singletons. Material for sequencing was peripheral blood. The receptors originated from a man in his 60s with active COVID-19. Each CDR3 is given with its conserved first and last residue. Fields, in order: D gene, J gene, V gene, clone size, CDR3 DNA, CDR3 protein. A D gene is named only where the DNA matches it firmly. Expanded clones get a size class; other rows say once, few or many, or leave the size out.

D: -
J: TRBJ2-7
V: TRBV28
size: -
DNA: TGTGCCAGCAGCTCTGGCAGGGGTACATACGAGCAGTACTTC
CDR3: CASSSGRGTYEQYF

D: -
J: TRBJ1-5
V: TRBV12-2
size: once
DNA: TGTGCAAGTCTCACACAGGGGAAGGATCAGCCCCAGCATTTT
CDR3: CASLTQGKDQPQHF

D: -
J: TRBJ2-6
V: TRBV30
size: -
DNA: TGTGCCTTTGACAGCTCTGGGGCCAACGTCCTGACTTTC
CDR3: CAFDSSGANVLTF

D: -
J: TRBJ2-2
V: TRBV10-2
size: -
DNA: TGCGCCAGCAGTGAGTTAAGCGGAGCAACCGGGGAGCTGTTTTTT
CDR3: CASSELSGATGELFF

D: TRBD1
J: TRBJ2-1
V: TRBV7-3
size: -
DNA: TGTGCCAGCAGAGTGGCGCCCGGGACAGAGAATGAGCAGTTCTTC
CDR3: CASRVAPGTENEQFF

D: TRBD2
J: TRBJ2-5
V: TRBV24-1
size: once
DNA: TGTGCCACCAGCTCGACTAGCGGGAATATCCAAGAGACCCAGTACTTC
CDR3: CATSSTSGNIQETQYF

D: -
J: TRBJ1-2
V: TRBV6-5
size: -
DNA: TGTGCCACCCAATCGGTGCGGTTGAACTATGGCTACACCTTC
CDR3: CATQSVRLNYGYTF

D: TRBD2
J: TRBJ2-5
V: TRBV7-2
size: -
DNA: TGTGCCAGCAGCCGGGGTGGGGCTAGCGGGGGGAAAGAGACCCAGTACTTC
CDR3: CASSRGGASGGKETQYF

D: -
J: TRBJ2-2
V: TRBV13
size: -
DNA: TGTGCCAGCAGCTGGGGCGGGACGGTGAACACCGGGGAGCTGTTTTTT
CDR3: CASSWGGTVNTGELFF

D: -
J: TRBJ2-1
V: TRBV5-6
size: -
DNA: TGTGCCAGCAGCTTGGTTAGCCTCAATGAGCAGTTCTTC
CDR3: CASSLVSLNEQFF

D: -
J: TRBJ1-5
V: TRBV28
size: -
DNA: TGTGCCAGCGGGTTGACGGAACAGGGCAATCAGCCCCAGCATTTT
CDR3: CASGLTEQGNQPQHF

D: TRBD2
J: TRBJ2-2
V: TRBV9
size: -
DNA: TGTGCCAGCAGCGTAGGGACTAGCGGGAGTCTGACCGGGGAGCTGTTTTTT
CDR3: CASSVGTSGSLTGELFF

D: -
J: TRBJ2-7
V: TRBV7-2
size: once
DNA: TGTGCCAGCAGCTTAGGTGGACAAGTCTACGAGCAGTACTTC
CDR3: CASSLGGQVYEQYF

D: -
J: TRBJ1-6
V: TRBV6-1
size: -
DNA: TGTGCCAGCAGTGAAGTGGGCGGGAGCTCCTATAATTCACCCCTCCACTTT
CDR3: CASSEVGGSSYNSPLHF

D: TRBD1
J: TRBJ2-3
V: TRBV5-1
size: once
DNA: TGCGCCAGCAGCTTGGGACAGGGGGGCACAGATACGCAGTATTTT
CDR3: CASSLGQGGTDTQYF

D: -
J: TRBJ2-2
V: TRBV27
size: -
DNA: TGTGCCAGCAGTTTTGGAGCACACACCGGGGAGCTGTTTTTT
CDR3: CASSFGAHTGELFF